This entry concerns a single TCR beta chain. This CDR3 contains 14 residues. Germline CDR1 is GTSNPN and CDR2 is SVGIG (reference sequence). With 0 bases removed from V and 2 bases from J, the gap between germline ends came to 9 bases. This record comes from a study of blood T cell repertoires in COVID-19. Generated by immunoSEQ multiplex PCR, the TCRdb table keeps only in-frame clones and is missing some. The table records roughly 240,000 clones, roughly 83% of them present only once. The chain is built from TRBV30 and TRBJ2-3; D remains ambiguous. The TCR was taken from a man aged 60 to 69 who had recovered from COVID-19. Material: peripheral blood. This CDR3 is CAWSVRHITDTQYF. Here the CDR3 DNA reads TGTGCCTGGAGTGTACGACATATCACAGATACGCAGTATTTT.